Following are 28 T cell receptor beta chains from one sample sequenced in a study of T-cell reconstitution after alpha-beta-depleted transplantation in children. Construction of the TCRbeta library involved unique molecular identifiers. TCRdb re-called the PCR reads with MiXCR, one entry per CDR3 protein. The data hold approximately 400,000 distinct CDR3 sequences, with roughly a tenth observed a single time. This specimen consisted of PBMCs from the stem cell graft donor, obtained from the stem cell graft. The receptors originated from a human donor who donated a stem cell graft to a child with acute myeloid leukemia.

There are a few counts of this clonotype. The chain links TRBV28 to TRBJ2-1, with 12 bases that match TRBD2. This CDR3 has 17 residues. Germline CDR1 is MDHEN and CDR2 is SYDVKM. The J segment lost 0 bases and the V segment lost 5 bases, leaving 5 bases of the junction unmatched. CDR3 nucleotides: TGTGCCAGCAGTCCTAGCGGGGGGGATGTCTCCTACAATGAGCAGTTCTTC. Protein sequence: CASSPSGGDVSYNEQFF.

This clonotype was counted a few times. This CDR3 is CASSSPQGTYEQYF. The CDR3 region has the DNA TGTGCCAGCAGTTCCCCCCAGGGAACCTACGAGCAGTACTTC. The J gene is TRBJ2-7, the V gene TRBV6-5, with D tentatively TRBD1 (5 bases). The germline V gene encodes CDR1 MNHEY and CDR2 SVGAGI. The length of the CDR3 is 14 residues. Trimming stripped 4 bases from V and 2 bases from J, with 12 bases between.

As for this clonotype: Relative to the germline gene, one junction end is altered; a read error may explain this. The chain uses TRBV10-3 and TRBJ1-5; the D gene is possibly TRBD1 (5 bases). The CDR3 is made up of 13 amino acids. Germline V gives CDR1 ENHRY, CDR2 SYGVKD. This CDR3 reads CGISVGERQPQHF. Written as DNA, the CDR3 is TGTGGCATCAGTGTAGGGGAAAGGCAGCCCCAGCATTTT.

This clonotype was recorded at least ten times. The chain couples TRBV10-3 to TRBJ2-6; perhaps TRBD1 as D (6 bases). The germline V and J ends were trimmed by 4 bases and 1 base, with 8 bases remaining between them. CDR3 length equals 15 residues. Per germline, CDR1 ENHRY and CDR2 SYGVKD. The CDR3 DNA sequence: TGTGCCATCAGTGGCAGGGGATCTGGGGCCAACGTCCTGACTTTC. Its protein is CAISGRGSGANVLTF.

This clonotype was counted between two and nine times. V usage is TRBV20-1 and J usage is TRBJ2-7; 9 bases are a match to TRBD2. The germline V gene encodes CDR1 DFQATT and CDR2 SNEGSKA (reference sequence). Losses at the gene ends were 1 base for V and 0 bases for J; bases not matched to a gene: 4. CDR3 size: 15 residues. The CDR3 here is CSARGREGSSYEQYF. The CDR3 DNA is TGCAGTGCTAGAGGGCGGGAGGGGAGCTCCTACGAGCAGTACTTC.

This clonotype was recorded at least ten times. The chain is built from TRBV6-2 or TRBV6-3 and TRBJ2-7; D is unresolved. Trimming removed 0 bases at V and 5 bases at J, with 2 bases between. The CDR3 covers 11 residues. CDR1 and CDR2 from the germline V gene are MNHEY and SVGEGT. CDR3 region: CASSYSHEQYF. The CDR3 region has the DNA TGTGCCAGCAGTTACTCTCACGAGCAGTACTTC.

This clonotype has at least ten counts. The rearrangement uses TRBV27 and TRBJ1-5; D is uncertain. There are 13 residues in the CDR3. The V and J ends lost 2 bases and 5 bases respectively, with 7 bases between them. The V gene's germline CDR1 is MNHEY and CDR2 SMNVEV (reference sequence). CDR3 DNA sequence: TGTGCCAGCAGTTTACACGTAGATCAGCCCCAGCATTTT. Protein: CASSLHVDQPQHF.

The V gene is TRBV18, the J gene TRBJ2-6, with D unclear. Germline loops: CDR1 KGHSH, CDR2 LQKENI. Trimming shortened V by 3 bases and J by 0 bases, and 12 bases separated the two germline ends. The CDR3 sequence is 17 residues long. The DNA of the CDR3 is TGTGCCAGCTCACCCCAGGACCCTAGCTCTGGGGCCAACGTCCTGACTTTC. This codes for CASSPQDPSSGANVLTF.

This clonotype came up a few times. The CDR3 sequence is CSAYLGQNQPQHF. In DNA, the CDR3 is TGCAGTGCATACCTCGGACAGAATCAGCCCCAGCATTTT. The rearrangement uses TRBV20-1 and TRBJ1-5, with D perhaps TRBD1 (6 bases). V lost 6 bases, J lost 4 bases, and 13 bases lay in between. The germline V gene has CDR1 DFQATT and CDR2 SNEGSKA (reference sequence). The CDR3 covers 13 residues.

This clonotype was seen a handful of times. At one boundary the junction diverges from the germline segment, which might be a read error. The gene calls are TRBV12-3 or TRBV12-4 and TRBJ2-1; D is ambiguous. The CDR3 loop spans 12 amino acids. The CDR3 nucleotides are TGTGCCAGCAGCTTAGGAACGGGTTCGGGCTTCTTC. Residues: CASSLGTGSGFF.

In its sample, this clonotype was seen many times. The chain employs TRBV29-1 and TRBJ2-2; 8 bases fit TRBD1. The CDR3 covers 14 residues. J gave up 0 bases and V 7 bases, and 4 bases lay outside the gene matches. CDR1 and CDR2 from the germline V gene are SQVTM and ANQGSEA. In DNA form, the CDR3 reads TGCAGCGCCCAGGGGGCTCCGAACACCGGGGAGCTGTTTTTT. Translation gives CSAQGAPNTGELFF.

The chain recombines TRBV7-9 with TRBJ2-1, with TRBD2 identical over 11 bases. CDR3 length: 17 residues. V dropped 6 bases and J dropped 9; count of bases not matched to a gene: 16. Germline values: CDR1 SEHNR, CDR2 FQNEAQ (reference sequence). The CDR3 is CASSSAMGSGGATEQFF. CDR3 bases: TGTGCCAGCAGTTCGGCAATGGGTAGCGGGGGGGCAACTGAGCAGTTCTTC. The variable domain in full, completed from reference TRBV7-9 and TRBJ2-1, reads DTGVSQNPRHKITKRGQNVTFRCDPISEHNRLYWYRQTLGQGPEFLTYFQNEAQLEKSRLLSDRFSAERPKGSFSTLEIQRTEQGDSAMYLCASSSAMGSGGATEQFFGPGTRLTVL.

This clonotype was observed a handful of times. The rearrangement joins TRBV12-3 or TRBV12-4 to TRBJ1-2; TRBD1 matches 8 bases. J gave up 4 bases and V 2 bases, and 6 bases lay outside the gene matches. The CDR3 is made up of 15 amino acids. The CDR3 sequence is CASSLRTGTVYGYTF. CDR3 in DNA: TGTGCCAGCAGTTTACGGACAGGGACTGTCTATGGCTACACCTTC.

The rearrangement joins TRBV15 to TRBJ2-1; 15 bases align to TRBD2. CDR3 size: 19 residues. CDR1 and CDR2 (germline): LNHNV, YYDKDF (reference sequence). V lost 3 bases and J lost 0; bases outside the gene matches: 6. The CDR3 here is CATSSGLAGGRSSYNEQFF. The CDR3, as DNA: TGTGCCACCAGCAGCGGACTAGCGGGAGGGCGGAGCTCCTACAATGAGCAGTTCTTC. The full variable domain, rest sourced from reference TRBV15 and TRBJ2-1, is DAMVIQNPRYQVTQFGKPVTLSCSQTLNHNVMYWYQQKSSQAPKLLFHYYDKDFNNEADTPDNFQSRRPNTSFCFLDIRSPGLGDTAMYLCATSSGLAGGRSSYNEQFFGPGTRLTVL.

The chain carries TRBV9 and TRBJ2-2; tentatively, D is TRBD1 (6 bases). Germline loops: CDR1 SGDLS, CDR2 YYNGEE. The CDR3 extends over 16 amino acids. V lost 4 bases, J lost 0 bases, and 13 bases lay in between. DNA for the CDR3: TGTGCCAGCAGCACCCGAGGACAGACGAACACCGGGGAGCTGTTTTTT. As protein: CASSTRGQTNTGELFF.

This clonotype was seen many times. The chain links TRBV6-2 or TRBV6-3 to TRBJ1-5; D is uncertain. This CDR3 is 17 amino acids long. Deletions cut 4 bases from V and 7 bases from J, with 23 bases between. Germline V gene lookup returns CDR1 MNHEY and CDR2 SVGEGT. In DNA, the CDR3 is TGTGCCAGCAGTTTCGGCTTTAGGCAGGCCTTGCCCCAGCCCCAGCATTTT. It is translated as CASSFGFRQALPQPQHF.

In this sample, this clonotype turned up many times. The chain is built from TRBV20-1 and TRBJ1-5, with D possibly being TRBD1 (5 bases). Germline values: CDR1 DFQATT, CDR2 SNEGSKA (reference sequence). V lost 5 bases and J 2 bases, leaving 10 bases between the germline ends. There are 13 residues in the CDR3. The CDR3 loop reads CSASGGGNQPQHF. The DNA for the CDR3 is TGCAGTGCTTCTGGAGGGGGCAATCAGCCCCAGCATTTT.

This clonotype occurred a few times. This chain links TRBV2 with TRBJ1-5; D remains unclear. The germline V gene encodes CDR1 SNHLY and CDR2 FYNNEI. V shed 4 bases and J shed 9 bases, with 13 bases lying between them. This CDR3 contains 13 residues. CDR3 amino acids: CASSVSAPGPQHF. In DNA form, the CDR3 reads TGTGCCAGCAGTGTCTCGGCCCCTGGGCCCCAGCATTTT.

The sample holds a few counts of this clonotype. The V gene is TRBV5-5, the J gene TRBJ1-2; possible D gene TRBD1, 5 bases. Trimming shortened V by 0 bases and J by 7 bases, and 10 bases separated the two germline ends. CDR1 and CDR2 (germline): SGHKS, YYEKEE (reference sequence). The CDR3 loop spans 13 amino acids. CDR3 sequence: CASSLVGGAGYTF. The CDR3 region has the DNA TGTGCCAGCAGCTTGGTGGGCGGGGCTGGCTACACCTTC.

There are many counts of this clonotype. The chain uses TRBV10-3 and TRBJ2-7, with 8 bases that match TRBD2. Germline CDR1 is ENHRY and CDR2 is SYGVKD. V dropped 11 bases and J dropped 4; count of bases not matched to a gene: 7. The CDR3 runs to 12 residues. CDR3 loop: CAATPGGYEQYF. The DNA of the CDR3 is TGTGCCGCCACCCCGGGGGGGTACGAGCAGTACTTC.

The chain couples TRBV5-6 to TRBJ2-1, with 8 bases lining up with TRBD2. The CDR3 has 15 amino acids. J lost 2 bases, V lost 4 bases, and 5 bases had no gene match. Germline CDR1 and CDR2: SGHDT and YYEEEE. This CDR3 is CASSAKGLAYNEQFF. In DNA form, the CDR3 reads TGTGCCAGCAGCGCGAAGGGACTAGCCTACAATGAGCAGTTCTTC.

This clonotype was picked up many times. The chain joins TRBV18 to TRBJ1-4; D gene unclear. The V gene lost 5 bases and the J gene lost 5 bases, with 9 bases spanning the gap. The CDR3 has 13 amino acids. Germline-derived CDR1 and CDR2 are KGHSH and LQKENI. The CDR3 loop reads CASSSGRNEKLFF. The CDR3 nucleotides read TGTGCCAGCTCAAGCGGACGAAATGAAAAACTGTTTTTT. Looking up the rest from reference TRBV18 and TRBJ1-4 gives the full variable domain: NAGVMQNPRHLVRRRGQEARLRCSPMKGHSHVYWYRQLPEEGLKFMVYLQKENIIDESGMPKERFSAEFPKEGPSILRIQQVVRGDSAAYFCASSSGRNEKLFFGSGTQLSVL.

The chain has TRBV5-1 and TRBJ2-3, with D tentatively TRBD2 (5 bases). Trimming pared 6 bases from V and 4 bases from J, leaving 18 bases between. The CDR3 is 15 amino acids. The germline gives CDR1 SGHRS, CDR2 YFSETQ. The CDR3 is CASTLRADGADTQYF. The CDR3 coding sequence is TGCGCCAGCACCCTGAGAGCGGACGGGGCAGATACGCAGTATTTT.

This clonotype was detected many times. This sequence joins TRBV12-3 or TRBV12-4 and TRBJ2-2; D remains ambiguous. CDR3 length: 12 residues. V dropped 8 bases and J dropped 6 bases, with 10 bases sitting between them. CDR3 in DNA: TGTGCCAGCTCTAGTCCCGCCGGGGAGCTGTTTTTT. As protein: CASSSPAGELFF.

This clonotype was detected only a few times. The V gene is TRBV6-1, the J gene TRBJ1-5, with D unclear. The germline CDR1 and CDR2 sequences are MNHNS and SASEGT. Trimming took 10 bases from V and 4 from J, leaving 14 bases between them. This CDR3 comprises 13 residues. The CDR3, as DNA: TGTGCCACCCAGGAGACTGCAAATCAGCCCCAGCATTTT. Its protein is CATQETANQPQHF.

This clonotype was detected a few times. It may be a read error: a sequence one base away is much more abundant. The CDR3 region has the DNA TGTGCCAGCAGGGCGACTAGCGGCCAAGAGACCCAGTACTTC. It yields the protein CASRATSGQETQYF. The chain recombines TRBV7-8 with TRBJ2-5; 9 bases are shared with TRBD2. The CDR3 length is 14 residues. CDR1 and CDR2 from the germline V gene are SGHVS and FQNEAQ. The J segment lost 1 base and the V segment lost 6 bases, leaving 3 bases of the junction unmatched.

This clonotype was seen only a few times. Written as DNA, the CDR3 is TGTGCCAGCAGCCTCCTCAGGGACAGGGGGCGTCTCGAGCAGTACTTC. It yields the protein CASSLLRDRGRLEQYF. The J gene is TRBJ2-7, the V gene TRBV3-1, with 12 nucleotides matching TRBD1. The V and J ends lost 4 bases and 6 bases, in that order; junction bases with no gene match: 10. There are 16 residues in the CDR3. CDR1 is LGHDT, CDR2 YNNKEL, per germline (reference sequence).

The chain combines TRBV20-1 with TRBJ2-1, with D unclear. CDR3 length: 12 residues. Germline-derived CDR1 and CDR2 are DFQATT and SNEGSKA (reference sequence). V was clipped by 3 bases and J by 7 bases, with 10 bases between them. CDR3 sequence (DNA): TGCAGTGCTAGCCTCGTGATTAATGAGCAGTTCTTC. Amino acids: CSASLVINEQFF.